A single sample gave rise to the 17 T cell receptor beta chains below, sequenced in a study of identical twins. MiXCR, applied by TCRdb to the 5' RACE reads, yields one record per CDR3 protein. The sample gives 1.5 million to 2 million distinct CDR3 sequences, about 32% of which show up once; about 0.27% is in the top ten. Sequenced sample: cord blood. These receptors were obtained from a newborn girl in good health.

This clonotype was picked up a small number of times. The chain combines TRBV6-1 with TRBJ2-7; D perhaps matches TRBD2 (6 bases). Germline assignment: CDR1 MNHNS and CDR2 SASEGT. Trimming stripped 6 bases from V and 7 bases from J, with 16 bases between. There are 13 residues in the CDR3. The CDR3 coding sequence is TGTGCCAGCAGGGAGGGTAGCTACAATGAGCAGTACTTC. Its protein is CASREGSYNEQYF.

This clonotype was counted only a few times. V is TRBV6-6 and J is TRBJ2-3, with a possible D match to TRBD2 (6 bases). The CDR3 consists of 16 residues. Germline CDR1 is MNHNY and CDR2 is SVGAGI (reference sequence). V was clipped by 2 bases and J by 1 base, with 13 bases between them. The CDR3 bases are TGTGCCAGCAGTTACAACGGGAGAAGGGGCACAGATACGCAGTATTTT. Its protein product is CASSYNGRRGTDTQYF.

Comments on this clonotype: A much larger clone differs by one base, so this may be a read error. The chain carries TRBV28 and TRBJ2-5; D may be TRBD2 (5 bases). This CDR3 is 16 amino acids long. The germline gives CDR1 MDHEN, CDR2 SYDVKM. Trimming pared 4 bases from V and 2 bases from J, leaving 17 bases between. The CDR3 here is CASSSCARTGQETQYF. CDR3 nucleotides: TGTGCCAGCAGTTCTTGTGCTCGGACGGGACAAGAGACCCAGTACTTC.

This clonotype occurred a few times. The chain uses TRBV5-1 and TRBJ1-2; D is unresolved. The CDR3 is 15 amino acids. Germline V gene data show CDR1 as SGHRS and CDR2 as YFSETQ. V lost 3 bases and J lost 0, with 12 bases in between. The CDR3 sequence is CASSSGPGANYGYTF. DNA of the CDR3: TGCGCCAGCAGCTCAGGACCAGGAGCTAACTATGGCTACACCTTC.

V and J are TRBV7-9 and TRBJ2-2; D is possibly TRBD2 (6 bases). Trimming shortened V by 5 bases and J by 2 bases, and 9 bases separated the two germline ends. Germline-derived CDR1 and CDR2 are SEHNR and FQNEAQ (reference sequence). There are 14 residues in the CDR3. The CDR3 bases are TGTGCCAGCAGCAGACTAGATAACACCGGGGAGCTGTTTTTT. Protein: CASSRLDNTGELFF.

The CDR3 here is CASSLSPGLAGRTDTQYF. CDR3 bases: TGTGCCAGCAGTTTATCTCCAGGACTAGCGGGGAGAACAGATACGCAGTATTTT. This rearrangement joins TRBV27 to TRBJ2-3; the match to TRBD2 covers 12 bases. The CDR3 has 18 amino acids. V was clipped by 0 bases and J by 3 bases; unmatched bases: 7. Looked up from germline, CDR1 is MNHEY and CDR2 is SMNVEV (reference sequence).

Only one count was recorded for this clonotype. The chain employs TRBV3-1 and TRBJ2-1; 7 nucleotides align to TRBD1. Germline assignment: CDR1 LGHDT and CDR2 YNNKEL (reference sequence). J gave up 6 bases and V 4 bases, and 12 bases lay outside the gene matches. CDR3 size: 16 residues. CDR3 protein: CASSPRLRQGGNEQFF. For the CDR3, the DNA is TGTGCCAGCAGCCCCCGCCTCAGACAGGGCGGCAATGAGCAGTTCTTC.

This clonotype was counted at least ten times. J is TRBJ2-1 and V is TRBV2; no clear D gene. CDR3 length: 13 residues. The germline V gene encodes CDR1 SNHLY and CDR2 FYNNEI. V lost 8 bases and J lost 3, with 11 bases in between. This CDR3 reads CASPATNYNEQFF. Written as DNA, the CDR3 is TGTGCCAGCCCAGCGACAAACTACAATGAGCAGTTCTTC.

V and J are TRBV7-2 and TRBJ2-7, with D perhaps TRBD2 (5 bases). The CDR3 is 14 amino acids. The germline CDR1 and CDR2 sequences are SGHTA and FQGNSA. The germline V and J ends were trimmed by 1 base and 7 bases, with 14 bases remaining between them. DNA for the CDR3: TGTGCCAGCAGCTTAGGTGTAGCGTGGGATGAGCAGTACTTC. Translation: CASSLGVAWDEQYF. The variable domain in full, completed from reference TRBV7-2 and TRBJ2-7, reads GAGVSQSPSNKVTEKGKDVELRCDPISGHTALYWYRQSLGQGLEFLIYFQGNSAPDKSGLPSDRFSAERTGGSVSTLTIQRTQQEDSAVYLCASSLGVAWDEQYFGPGTRLTVT.

This clonotype was found a few times. The V call is TRBV20-1, the J call TRBJ2-1, with 10 bases matching TRBD2. J lost 0 bases, V lost 3 bases, and 8 bases had no gene match. Per the germline V gene, CDR1 is DFQATT and CDR2 is SNEGSKA (reference sequence). CDR3 length: 17 amino acids. The DNA of the CDR3 is TGCAGTGCTAGGGTCTCAGCGGGAGGGCCCTCCTACAATGAGCAGTTCTTC. This encodes CSARVSAGGPSYNEQFF.

This clonotype showed up many times. The rearrangement links TRBV11-2 to TRBJ2-3; TRBD2 aligns across 7 bases. With V trimmed by 5 bases and J by 2 bases, 4 bases remained unmatched. The CDR3 spans 14 residues. CDR1 SGHAT and CDR2 FQNNGV come from the germline V gene. CDR3 residues: CASSRGGFTDTQYF. CDR3 coding DNA: TGTGCCAGCAGCCGGGGAGGGTTCACAGATACGCAGTATTTT.

This clonotype was found a few times. This chain uses TRBV28 with TRBJ2-3, with 10 nucleotides matching TRBD2. The trim removed 1 base at V and 5 bases at J, leaving 3 bases unmatched. The CDR3 loop spans 15 amino acids. Germline CDR1 reads MDHEN; CDR2 reads SYDVKM. The CDR3 bases are TGTGCCAGCAGTTTATTACCTAGCGGGAGAGATACGCAGTATTTT. This sequence encodes CASSLLPSGRDTQYF.

The chain is built from TRBV10-2 and TRBJ1-4; D perhaps matches TRBD1 (6 bases). With 0 bases removed from V and 4 bases from J, the gap between germline ends came to 9 bases. The CDR3 has 15 amino acids. From germline, CDR1 is WSHSY and CDR2 SAAADI. This chain's CDR3 is CASSESGRGNEKLFF. CDR3 coding DNA: TGCGCCAGCAGTGAGTCGGGCAGGGGTAATGAAAAACTGTTTTTT.

In its sample, this clonotype was seen a few times. The chain combines TRBV20-1 with TRBJ1-2; D may be TRBD1 (6 bases). The germline CDR1 and CDR2 sequences are DFQATT and SNEGSKA (reference sequence). This CDR3 comprises 13 residues. V was clipped by 3 bases and J by 1 base, with 9 bases between them. The CDR3 sequence is CSASPGHNYGYTF. The CDR3 nucleotides read TGCAGTGCTAGTCCGGGACATAACTATGGCTACACCTTC.

This clonotype showed up just a few times. With a much larger clone just one base away, this may be a read error. The gene calls are TRBV7-2 and TRBJ2-6; the D is unclear. V was clipped by 7 bases and J by 0 bases, with 4 bases between them. CDR3 length equals 13 residues. Germline V gene sequence: CDR1 SGHTA, CDR2 FQGNSA. CDR3 DNA: TGTGCCAGCAAGATCTCTGGGGCCAACGTCCTGACTTTC. Protein: CASKISGANVLTF.

The chain combines TRBV10-3 with TRBJ2-7; 9 bases fit TRBD1. V trimming: 4 bases; J trimming: 2 bases; junction bases outside the gene matches: 3. There are 14 residues in the CDR3. Germline V CDR1 and CDR2: ENHRY, SYGVKD. The CDR3 sequence: CAISGGDRAYEQYF. CDR3 sequence (DNA): TGTGCCATCAGTGGTGGGGACAGGGCCTACGAGCAGTACTTC.

This clonotype has more than one count but fewer than ten. The rearrangement uses TRBV20-1 and TRBJ1-2; tentative D call: TRBD1 (5 bases). Germline CDR1 and CDR2: DFQATT and SNEGSKA (reference sequence). Trimming cost V 4 bases and J 9 bases, with 21 bases left between them. The CDR3 sequence is 14 residues long. CDR3 in amino acids: CSANLEQEPYSYTF. Here the CDR3 DNA reads TGCAGTGCTAATCTTGAACAGGAACCTTACAGCTACACCTTC.